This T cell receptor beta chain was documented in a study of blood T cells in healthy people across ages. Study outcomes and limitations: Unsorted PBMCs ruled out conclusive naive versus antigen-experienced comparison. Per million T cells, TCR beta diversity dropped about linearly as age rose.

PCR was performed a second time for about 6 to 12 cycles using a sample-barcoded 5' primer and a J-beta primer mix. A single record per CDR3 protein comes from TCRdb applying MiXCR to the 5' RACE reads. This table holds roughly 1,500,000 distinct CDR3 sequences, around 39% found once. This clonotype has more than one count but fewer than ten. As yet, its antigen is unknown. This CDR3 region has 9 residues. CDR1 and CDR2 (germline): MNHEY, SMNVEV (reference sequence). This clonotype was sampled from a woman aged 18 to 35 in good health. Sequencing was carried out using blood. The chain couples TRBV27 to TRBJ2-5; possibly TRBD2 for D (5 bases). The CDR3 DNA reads TGTACCCCGGAGGTGACCCAGTACTTC. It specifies CTPEVTQYF.